This T cell receptor (beta chain) was identified in a study of pediatric ulcerative colitis. Study conclusions and caveats: In rectum, acute severe colitis had expanded clones and less diversity. Blood samples from two patients yielded substantially fewer templates and were excluded from blood-rectal overlap analysis. Two rectal clonotypes were found only in ulcerative colitis patients, all of them.

Per the germline V gene, CDR1 is LGHNA and CDR2 is YNFKEQ. V dropped 4 bases and J dropped 0; count of bases not matched to a gene: 0. CDR3 length: 15 amino acids. Data came from immunoSEQ multiplex PCR; TCRdb stores just in-frame clones and leaves some out. The sample includes thousands of clones, over 85% of them seen just once. Note on this clone: Its antigen remains unidentified.

The rearrangement uses TRBV4-2 and TRBJ2-5; 12 nucleotides align to TRBD2. Material for sequencing was blood. The receptor was isolated from a girl between 10 and 17 years old who was a control in a study of pediatric ulcerative colitis. CDR3: CASSRLAGDQETQYF. In DNA, the CDR3 is TGTGCCAGCAGCCGACTAGCGGGAGACCAAGAGACCCAGTACTTC.